Each of the 26 T cell receptor beta chains below was sequenced from the same sample in a study of T cell responses to AZD1222 COVID-19 vaccine. TCRdb keeps only in-frame clones here, not all; method: immunoSEQ multiplex PCR. The sample includes about 93,000 clones, 75% to 90% seen only once; the top ten take roughly 2.7%. Source: peripheral blood, taken 28 days after the second AZD1222 dose. The receptors shown here come from an adult who received the AZD1222 COVID-19 vaccine.

This chain links TRBV19 with TRBJ2-1; no clear D gene. This CDR3 contains 11 residues. CDR1 and CDR2 from the germline V gene are LNHDA and SQIVND (reference sequence). Deletions cut 3 bases from V and 5 bases from J, with 2 bases between. The CDR3 sequence is CASSIHNEQFF. The CDR3, as DNA: TGTGCCAGTAGTATCCACAATGAGCAGTTCTTC. Supplemented by reference TRBV19 and TRBJ2-1, the full variable domain reads DGGITQSPKYLFRKEGQNVTLSCEQNLNHDAMYWYRQDPGQGLRLIYYSQIVNDFQKGDIAEGYSVSREKKESFPLTVTSAQKNPTAFYLCASSIHNEQFFGPGTRLTVL.

The chain uses TRBV11-2 and TRBJ2-3, with D possibly being TRBD1 or TRBD2 (5 bases each). Trimming left V 4 bases short and J 1 base short, with 15 bases between. The CDR3 loop spans 16 amino acids. Germline V lookup: CDR1 SGHAT, CDR2 FQNNGV. CDR3 in amino acids: CASSWQRDVGTDTQYF. CDR3 coding DNA: TGTGCCAGCAGCTGGCAAAGGGACGTCGGCACAGATACGCAGTATTTT.

This chain joins TRBV6-6 and TRBJ1-1; the D gene is possibly TRBD1 (6 bases). The V end was cut by 5 bases, the J end by 2 bases, with 12 bases between. Germline values: CDR1 MNHNY, CDR2 SVGAGI (reference sequence). This CDR3 contains 14 residues. The CDR3 loop reads CASSMTGRNTEAFF. The DNA of the CDR3 is TGTGCCAGCAGTATGACAGGTCGAAACACTGAAGCTTTCTTT.

This sequence joins TRBV2 and TRBJ1-3; TRBD1 aligns across 7 bases. Germline V gene data show CDR1 as SNHLY and CDR2 as FYNNEI. The CDR3 is 15 residues long. V was clipped by 8 bases and J by 0 bases; unmatched bases: 7. The CDR3 loop reads CASRPGQSSGNTIYF. The CDR3 nucleotides read TGTGCCAGCCGCCCGGGACAGAGCTCTGGAAACACCATATATTTT. Drawing the rest from reference TRBV2 and TRBJ1-3, the complete variable domain is EPEVTQTPSHQVTQMGQEVILRCVPISNHLYFYWYRQILGQKVEFLVSFYNNEISEKSEIFDDQFSVERPDGSNFTLKIRSTKLEDSAMYFCASRPGQSSGNTIYFGEGSWLTVV.

The chain has TRBV7-8 and TRBJ1-2, with D uncertain. V lost 4 bases and J 1 base, leaving 16 bases between the germline ends. The CDR3 covers 16 residues. In germline, CDR1 is SGHVS, CDR2 FQNEAQ. The CDR3 loop is CASSSRSAALNYGYTF. The CDR3 DNA reads TGTGCCAGCAGCTCAAGAAGCGCAGCGCTTAACTATGGCTACACCTTC.

V and J are TRBV9 and TRBJ1-1, with TRBD1 as a possible D gene (5 bases). Trimming shortened V by 0 bases and J by 7 bases, and 13 bases separated the two germline ends. The germline V gene encodes CDR1 SGDLS and CDR2 YYNGEE. This CDR3 is built from 14 residues. Here the CDR3 DNA reads TGTGCCAGCAGCGTAGTTGGGAGGGACGGTGAAGCTTTCTTT. Its translation is CASSVVGRDGEAFF.

The chain links TRBV18 to TRBJ2-1; the match to TRBD2 covers 11 bases. CDR3 length: 19 amino acids. The V and J ends lost 4 bases and 0 bases, in that order; junction bases with no gene match: 11. From germline, CDR1 is KGHSH and CDR2 LQKENI. This chain's CDR3 is CASSRAGTSGGGSYNEQFF. DNA for the CDR3: TGTGCCAGCTCACGGGCCGGGACTAGCGGAGGGGGCTCCTACAATGAGCAGTTCTTC.

This CDR3 is CASSASGLLNTEAFF. The DNA for the CDR3 is TGTGCCAGCAGCGCGTCAGGGTTGCTGAACACTGAAGCTTTCTTT. The chain has TRBV9 and TRBJ1-1, with D possibly TRBD1 on 5 matching bases. The CDR3 runs to 15 residues. Trimming took off 3 bases at V and 0 bases at J, with 12 bases between the two ends. Germline-derived CDR1 and CDR2 are SGDLS and YYNGEE. The full variable domain, completed using reference TRBV9 and TRBJ1-1, is DSGVTQTPKHLITATGQRVTLRCSPRSGDLSVYWYQQSLDQGLQFLIQYYNGEERAKGNILERFSAQQFPDLHSELNLSSLELGDSALYFCASSASGLLNTEAFFGQGTRLTVV.

The chain links TRBV3-1 (or the pseudogene TRBV3-2) to TRBJ2-3, with 7 bases lining up with TRBD2. Germline-derived CDR1 and CDR2 are LGHDT and YNNKEL (reference sequence). The J segment lost 2 bases and the V segment lost 0 bases, leaving 8 bases of the junction unmatched. CDR3 length equals 17 residues. CDR3 sequence reads: CASSQDNLAVLTDTQYF. Written as DNA, the CDR3 is TGTGCCAGCAGCCAAGATAATCTAGCGGTTCTCACAGATACGCAGTATTTT.

J is TRBJ1-2 and V is TRBV6-5; 10 positions match TRBD1. The V and J ends lost 6 bases and 5 bases, in that order; junction bases with no gene match: 3. Germline assignment: CDR1 MNHEY and CDR2 SVGAGI. The CDR3 length is 13 residues. The CDR3 loop reads CASSRDRGYGYTF. The CDR3 DNA is TGTGCCAGCAGCCGGGACAGGGGATATGGCTACACCTTC.

This clone came up once. The genes are TRBV27 and TRBJ1-1, with 8 bases matching TRBD1. This CDR3 region has 16 residues. After removal of 5 bases from V and 0 bases from J, the junction contained 8 bases not matched to a gene. CDR1 MNHEY and CDR2 SMNVEV come from the germline V gene (reference sequence). CDR3 bases: TGTGCCAGCAGTCCTCGGACAGGGTTAATGAACACTGAAGCTTTCTTT. Amino acids: CASSPRTGLMNTEAFF.

The genes are TRBV10-3 and TRBJ1-1; 8 bases fit TRBD1. The CDR3 contains 14 residues. From germline, CDR1 is ENHRY and CDR2 SYGVKD. V shed 7 bases, J shed 2 bases, and the junction held 6 bases outside the gene matches. CDR3 coding DNA: TGTGCCATCACCTTGACAGGGGAAAACACTGAAGCTTTCTTT. Amino acids: CAITLTGENTEAFF.

The V and J genes are TRBV7-9 and TRBJ1-5; 10 positions agree with TRBD1. The CDR3 has 15 residues. J gave up 5 bases and V 3 bases, and 4 bases lay outside the gene matches. CDR1 is SEHNR and CDR2 is FQNEAQ in the germline V gene (reference sequence). CDR3 sequence reads: CASSLGQGIDQPQHF. The CDR3, as DNA: TGTGCCAGCAGCTTGGGACAGGGGATCGATCAGCCCCAGCATTTT.

This clone was detected only once. The rearrangement uses TRBV6-1 and TRBJ2-1, with 9 nucleotides matching TRBD2. V lost 0 bases, J lost 7 bases, and 4 bases stayed unmatched. CDR3 length: 15 amino acids. Germline V lookup: CDR1 MNHNS, CDR2 SASEGT. The CDR3 region is CASSEASGSANEQFF. The CDR3 DNA is TGTGCCAGCAGTGAAGCTAGCGGGAGTGCGAATGAGCAGTTCTTC.

The table lists this clone with a count of one. V usage is TRBV18 and J usage is TRBJ1-2; D gene uncertain. The CDR3 is made up of 14 amino acids. CDR1 is KGHSH and CDR2 is LQKENI in the germline V gene. V was clipped by 2 bases and J by 2 bases, with 9 bases between them. The CDR3 bases are TGTGCCAGCTCACCAGGTAAAAGGAACTATGGCTACACCTTC. This translates into CASSPGKRNYGYTF.

As for this clone: Lacking the conserved final phenylalanine or tryptophan, this CDR3 likely reflects a read error. The rearrangement uses TRBV7-6 and TRBJ1-1; the D gene is possibly TRBD1 (5 bases). In germline, CDR1 is SGHVS, CDR2 FNYEAQ. The CDR3 totals 17 residues. The germline V and J ends were trimmed by 0 bases and 3 bases, with 17 bases remaining between them. CDR3 DNA sequence: TGTGCCAGCAGCTTAGCGGCGGCAGGGCCCGGGGACACTGAAGCTTTCCTT. As protein: CASSLAAAGPGDTEAFL.

V and J are TRBV3-1 (or the pseudogene TRBV3-2) and TRBJ2-7, with D perhaps matching TRBD2 (6 bases). Deletions cut 0 bases from V and 5 bases from J, with 17 bases between. Germline assignment: CDR1 LGHDT and CDR2 YNNKEL (reference sequence). This CDR3 contains 16 residues. This CDR3 reads CASSQERAGSRHEQYF. DNA for the CDR3: TGTGCCAGCAGCCAAGAGCGAGCGGGTTCAAGACACGAGCAGTACTTC.

The chain is built from TRBV7-2 and TRBJ2-5; D may be TRBD2 (6 bases). Germline lookup yields CDR1 SGHTA and CDR2 FQGNSA. Trimming took off 3 bases at V and 4 bases at J, with 9 bases between the two ends. The CDR3 extends over 13 amino acids. The CDR3, as DNA: TGTGCCAGCAGCTTTCTGGAGGGAGAGACCCAGTACTTC. Protein: CASSFLEGETQYF.

The chain couples TRBV7-9 to TRBJ1-4; D may be TRBD1 (5 bases). This CDR3 comprises 16 residues. CDR1 SEHNR and CDR2 FQNEAQ come from the germline V gene (reference sequence). V lost 0 bases, J lost 8 bases, and 16 bases lay in between. The CDR3 protein is CASSLASGGVGEKLFF. The CDR3 DNA follows: TGTGCCAGCAGCTTAGCGTCGGGAGGGGTAGGCGAAAAACTGTTTTTT.

This chain connects TRBV30 to TRBJ2-2; D not certain. The CDR3 is 11 residues long. Per germline, CDR1 GTSNPN and CDR2 SVGIG (reference sequence). V gave up 4 bases and J gave up 6 bases, with 6 bases separating them. In DNA form, the CDR3 reads TGTGCCTGGAATGGCGCCGGGGAGCTGTTTTTT. Its translation is CAWNGAGELFF.

The chain links TRBV21-1 to TRBJ2-2; the tabulated D call, TRBD1, remains unverified against the DNA. TRBV21-1 constitutes a pseudogene. This CDR3 spans 13 amino acids. The CDR3, as DNA: TGTGCCACCGGGACAAAGAACACCGGGGAGCTGTTTTTT. This codes for CATGTKNTGELFF.

This clone was seen more than once but under ten times. The gene calls are TRBV7-9 and TRBJ1-2, with D possibly matching TRBD1 (6 bases). In germline, CDR1 is SEHNR, CDR2 FQNEAQ (reference sequence). The V end was cut by 5 bases, the J end by 7 bases, with 20 bases between. This CDR3 has 15 amino acids. CDR3 DNA: TGTGCCAGCAGCACTCCGGGACATCGGCTTTCTGGCTACACCTTC. Amino acids: CASSTPGHRLSGYTF.

The chain is built from TRBV6-2 or TRBV6-3 and TRBJ2-7; D is possibly TRBD2 (5 bases). Germline CDR1 reads MNHEY; CDR2 reads SVGEGT. The CDR3 totals 14 residues. V dropped 5 bases and J dropped 3 bases, with 14 bases sitting between them. CDR3 in amino acids: CASSRLFGGYEQYF. The CDR3 nucleotides are TGTGCCAGCAGTCGCCTCTTCGGAGGCTACGAGCAGTACTTC.

The chain uses TRBV6-1 and TRBJ1-1; no firm D call. Trimming took 3 bases from V and 5 from J, leaving 16 bases between them. The CDR3 covers 15 residues. Germline V gene lookup returns CDR1 MNHNS and CDR2 SASEGT. CDR3 in amino acids: CASSEQGHAGTEAFF. The CDR3 coding sequence is TGTGCCAGCAGTGAGCAAGGGCACGCGGGTACTGAAGCTTTCTTT.

This clone was detected only a few times. The V and J genes are TRBV6-5 and TRBJ2-3; D unclear. Germline V CDR1 and CDR2: MNHEY, SVGAGI. The V end was cut by 7 bases, the J end by 1 base, with 15 bases between. The CDR3 has 15 residues. For the CDR3, the DNA is TGTGCCAGCAACGCAGGCCAGATCCGCACAGATACGCAGTATTTT. Protein: CASNAGQIRTDTQYF.

V is TRBV5-1 and J is TRBJ2-5; possibly TRBD1 for D (6 bases). Germline V CDR1 and CDR2: SGHRS, YFSETQ. CDR3 length: 12 residues. V was cut by 8 bases and J by 3 bases, with 11 bases left in between. CDR3 DNA: TGCGCCAGTCGGGACATTGAAGAGACCCAGTACTTC. Its protein is CASRDIEETQYF.